These T cell receptor beta chains were read from a single sample in a study of post-analysis software for immune sequencing data. TCRdb re-derived calls from the PCR reads in MiXCR, one entry per CDR3 protein. Of 600,000 to 700,000 distinct CDR3 sequences detected, roughly three fifths appear once; the ten largest clones hold 11%. The sample taken for sequencing was blood. These receptors originate from a girl aged 2-15 years with multiple sclerosis. CDR3s include the opening cysteine and the closing phenylalanine or tryptophan. The D gene is left open where the match is weak. Expanded clones are given a class, and other clones once, few, many or no size at all.

V,size,J,length,D,DNA,CDR3
TRBV7-9,NA,TRBJ2-5,14,NA,TGTGCCAGCAGCTCGGTAGCGGTCCAAGAGACCCAGTACTTC,CASSSVAVQETQYF
TRBV29-1,NA,TRBJ2-3,12,NA,TGCAGCGTTGACCGGGACACAGATACGCAGTATTTT,CSVDRDTDTQYF
TRBV7-8,NA,TRBJ2-1,17,TRBD2,TGTGCCAGCAGCTTGAGATTAGCGGGACCCCCCGGGAATGAGCAGTTCTTC,CASSLRLAGPPGNEQFF
TRBV6-1,NA,TRBJ1-5,15,NA,TGTGCCAGCAGAATGACAGGTCAGGGCAATCAGCCCCAGCATTTT,CASRMTGQGNQPQHF
TRBV5-1,few,TRBJ2-6,15,NA,TGCGCCAGCAGCTCTGGGCTACCTGGGGCCAACGTCCTGACTTTC,CASSSGLPGANVLTF
TRBV6-2/TRBV6-3,NA,TRBJ1-2,14,NA,TGTGCCAGCAGTTCGGGACCACAAGGAAAAGGCTACACCTTC,CASSSGPQGKGYTF
TRBV20-1,few,TRBJ2-3,14,TRBD2,TGCAGTGCTAGCCTAGCGGGAGTGGAAGATACGCAGTATTTT,CSASLAGVEDTQYF
TRBV29-1,few,TRBJ2-3,16,NA,TGCAGCGTTACCCCGTTTAGGCACACTAGCACAGATACGCAGTATTTT,CSVTPFRHTSTDTQYF
TRBV6-5,few,TRBJ2-5,14,TRBD2,TGTGCCAGCAGTATGCAGGGAGGGCCAGAGACCCAGTACTTC,CASSMQGGPETQYF
TRBV5-1,NA,TRBJ2-7,18,TRBD1,TGCGCCAGCAGCGCATTACCGGGACAGGGGGAAAGCTCCTACGAGCAGTACTTC,CASSALPGQGESSYEQYF
TRBV6-6,NA,TRBJ2-3,17,TRBD1,TGTGCCAGCAGCCCGCCCCCCCCGGGACAGGGAGCAGATACGCAGTATTTT,CASSPPPPGQGADTQYF
TRBV12-3/TRBV12-4,NA,TRBJ1-2,13,NA,TGTGCCAGCAGCTTCGACTCTCCGGGCGGCTACACCTTC,CASSFDSPGGYTF
TRBV6-4,few,TRBJ2-1,16,TRBD2,TGTGCCAGCAGTGAGGGGGGGACCCTTAAGAATAATGAGCAGTTCTTC,CASSEGGTLKNNEQFF
TRBV4-3,few,TRBJ2-3,16,NA,TGCGCCAGCAGCCAAGATGGCGACGGCACTACTGATACGCAGTATTTT,CASSQDGDGTTDTQYF
TRBV10-3,few,TRBJ2-7,17,TRBD1,TGTGCCATCAGTGAGTTTGCCCGTGGGACAGGGGGACACGAGCAGTACTTC,CAISEFARGTGGHEQYF
TRBV18,NA,TRBJ2-3,16,TRBD1,TGTGCCAGCTCACCACGGACAGGGTCGCTCACAGATACGCAGTATTTT,CASSPRTGSLTDTQYF
TRBV5-1,NA,TRBJ2-1,17,NA,TGCGCCAGCAGCGCGTTCAAAGGGACAAGGAGCTACAATGAGCAGTTCTTC,CASSAFKGTRSYNEQFF
TRBV9,once,TRBJ2-1,15,NA,TGTGCCAGCAGCGTATGGGGGAGACCTAGCAATGAGCAGTTCTTC,CASSVWGRPSNEQFF
TRBV5-1,NA,TRBJ2-3,16,NA,TGCGCCAGCAGCTTGTTCCCGAACGGAAACACAGATACGCAGTATTTT,CASSLFPNGNTDTQYF
TRBV6-2/TRBV6-3,NA,TRBJ1-1,15,NA,TGTGCCAGTCGCGAGAGGAACAGACCGAACACTGAAGCTTTCTTT,CASRERNRPNTEAFF
TRBV28,once,TRBJ2-1,16,TRBD2,TGTGCCAGCAGTCTCCCGACTAGCGGGAGTTGGAATGAGCAGTTCTTC,CASSLPTSGSWNEQFF
TRBV4-2,NA,TRBJ1-1,16,NA,TGTGCCAGCAGCCAACCGTATCAGAGGGCTAATACTGAAGCTTTCTTT,CASSQPYQRANTEAFF
TRBV7-2,NA,TRBJ2-3,16,NA,TGTGCCAGCAGCCACCTGGGGGGAGCCAGCACAGATACGCAGTATTTT,CASSHLGGASTDTQYF
TRBV7-9,few,TRBJ1-2,13,TRBD1,TGTGCCAGCAGCTTAGAGACAGGGGGAGGCTACACCTTC,CASSLETGGGYTF
TRBV7-2,few,TRBJ2-5,13,NA,TGTGCCAGCAGCCCGACTAGAGAAGAGACCCAGTACTTC,CASSPTREETQYF
TRBV29-1,NA,TRBJ1-2,13,TRBD1,TGCAGCGTTGATACAGGGGAGAACTATGGCTACACCTTC,CSVDTGENYGYTF